The 4 T cell receptor beta chains below were found in one sample sequenced in a study of T cell repertoires in cytomegalovirus infection. For these TCRs, the target antigens are not known. MiXCR, applied by TCRdb to the reads, yields one record per CDR3 protein. Altogether about 700,000 distinct CDR3 sequences are present, 33% being singletons, with the ten largest covering roughly 18%. Sequenced material: cultured PBMCs, taken from culture after CMV antigen stimulation. The receptor set was obtained from a human donor in good health (CMV status not recorded). Some clones in this sample may be carry-over from other donors' samples.

DNA for the CDR3: TGCGCCAGGAACTCGGAGACCCAGTACTTC. Translated, it gives CARNSETQYF. The chain uses TRBV5-1 and TRBJ2-5; D ambiguous. CDR3 size: 10 residues. Germline lookup yields CDR1 SGHRS and CDR2 YFSETQ. Deletions cut 8 bases from V and 5 bases from J, with 7 bases between.

This rearrangement joins TRBV18 to TRBJ1-2; D gene unclear. CDR3 length: 13 residues. V dropped 8 bases and J dropped 2 bases, with 12 bases sitting between them. Germline V gene lookup returns CDR1 KGHSH and CDR2 LQKENI. For the CDR3, the DNA is TGTGCCAGCGCTAGACTGAGAAACTATGGCTACACCTTC. Encoded protein: CASARLRNYGYTF.

The chain couples TRBV5-1 to TRBJ2-5, with D possibly TRBD1 on 6 matching bases. V was clipped by 0 bases and J by 1 base, with 10 bases between them. Germline-derived CDR1 and CDR2 are SGHRS and YFSETQ. CDR3 length: 15 amino acids. DNA of the CDR3: TGCGCCAGCAGCTTGGCGGGGACAACCCAAGAGACCCAGTACTTC. This translates into CASSLAGTTQETQYF.

Only a few counts were recorded for this clonotype. The chain employs TRBV5-1 and TRBJ2-1, with 10 nucleotides matching TRBD1. The V gene end was trimmed by 6 bases and the J gene end by 7 bases; junction bases not matched to a gene: 7. This CDR3 is 14 amino acids long. Germline V gives CDR1 SGHRS, CDR2 YFSETQ. Written as DNA, the CDR3 is TGCGCCAGCACCGGGGACAGGGGAGGGAATGAGCAGTTCTTC. As protein: CASTGDRGGNEQFF.